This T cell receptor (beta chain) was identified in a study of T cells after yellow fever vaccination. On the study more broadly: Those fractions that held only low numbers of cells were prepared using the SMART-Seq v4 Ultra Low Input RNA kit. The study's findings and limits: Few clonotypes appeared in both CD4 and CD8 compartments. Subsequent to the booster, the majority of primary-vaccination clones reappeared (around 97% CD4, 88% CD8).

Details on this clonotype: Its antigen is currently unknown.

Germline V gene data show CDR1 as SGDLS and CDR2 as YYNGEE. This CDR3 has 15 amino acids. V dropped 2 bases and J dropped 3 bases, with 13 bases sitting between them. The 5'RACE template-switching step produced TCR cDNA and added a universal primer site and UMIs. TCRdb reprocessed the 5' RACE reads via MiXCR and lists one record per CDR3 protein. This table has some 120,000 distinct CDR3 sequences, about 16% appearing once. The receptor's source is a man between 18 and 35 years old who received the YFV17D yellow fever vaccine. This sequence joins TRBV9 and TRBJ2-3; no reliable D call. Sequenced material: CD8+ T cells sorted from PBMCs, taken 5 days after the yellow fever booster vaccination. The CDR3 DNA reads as TGTGCCAGCAGCGTTGATGGCGCAGTGACAGATACGCAGTATTTT. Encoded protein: CASSVDGAVTDTQYF.